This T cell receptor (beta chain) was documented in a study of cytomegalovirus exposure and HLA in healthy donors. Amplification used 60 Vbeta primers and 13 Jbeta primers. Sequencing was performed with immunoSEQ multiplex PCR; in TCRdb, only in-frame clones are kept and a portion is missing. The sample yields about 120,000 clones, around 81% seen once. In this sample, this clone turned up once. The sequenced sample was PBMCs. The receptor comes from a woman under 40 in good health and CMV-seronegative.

DNA of the CDR3: TGTGCCAGCAGTGGAACCGGGACAGGGATTGCCGGGGAGCTGTTTTTT. This codes for CASSGTGTGIAGELFF. This sequence joins TRBV2 and TRBJ2-2, with 9 bases fitting TRBD1. J lost 6 bases, V lost 4 bases, and 9 bases had no gene match. Germline values: CDR1 SNHLY, CDR2 FYNNEI. The CDR3 is made up of 16 amino acids.